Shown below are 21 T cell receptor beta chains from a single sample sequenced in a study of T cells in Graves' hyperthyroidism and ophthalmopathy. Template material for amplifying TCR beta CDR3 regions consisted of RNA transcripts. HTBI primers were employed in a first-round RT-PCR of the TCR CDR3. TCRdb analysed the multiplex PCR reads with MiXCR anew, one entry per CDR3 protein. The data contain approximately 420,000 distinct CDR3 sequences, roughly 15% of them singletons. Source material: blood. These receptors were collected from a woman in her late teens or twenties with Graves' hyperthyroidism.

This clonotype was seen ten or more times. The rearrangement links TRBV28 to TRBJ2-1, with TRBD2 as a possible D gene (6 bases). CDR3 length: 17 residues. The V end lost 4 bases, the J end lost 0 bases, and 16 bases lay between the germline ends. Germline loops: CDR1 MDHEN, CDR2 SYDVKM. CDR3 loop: CASSSGSGTSSYNEQFF. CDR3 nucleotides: TGTGCCAGCAGTTCTGGTAGCGGAACGAGCTCCTACAATGAGCAGTTCTTC.

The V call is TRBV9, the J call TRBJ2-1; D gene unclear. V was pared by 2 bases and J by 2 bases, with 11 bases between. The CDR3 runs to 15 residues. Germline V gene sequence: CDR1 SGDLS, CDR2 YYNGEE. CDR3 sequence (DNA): TGTGCCAGCAGCGTTACAAAAGGCCCCTACAATGAGCAGTTCTTC. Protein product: CASSVTKGPYNEQFF.

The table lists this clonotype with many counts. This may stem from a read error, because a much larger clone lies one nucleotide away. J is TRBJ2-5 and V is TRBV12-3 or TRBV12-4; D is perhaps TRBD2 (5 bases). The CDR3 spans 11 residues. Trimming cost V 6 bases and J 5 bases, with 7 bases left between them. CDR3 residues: CASRRGETQYF. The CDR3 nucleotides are TGTGCCAGCAGGAGAGGGGAGACCCAGTACTTC.

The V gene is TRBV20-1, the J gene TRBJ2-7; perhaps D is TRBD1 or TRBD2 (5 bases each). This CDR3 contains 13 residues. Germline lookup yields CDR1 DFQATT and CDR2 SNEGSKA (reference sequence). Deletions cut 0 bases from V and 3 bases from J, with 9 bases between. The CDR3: CSARDWGNYEQYF. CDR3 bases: TGCAGTGCTAGAGATTGGGGGAACTACGAGCAGTACTTC.

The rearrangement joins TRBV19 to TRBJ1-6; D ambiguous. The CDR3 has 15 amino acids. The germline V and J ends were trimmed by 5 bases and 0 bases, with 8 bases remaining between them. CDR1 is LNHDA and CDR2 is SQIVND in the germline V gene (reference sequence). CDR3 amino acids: CASSVQSSYNSPLHF. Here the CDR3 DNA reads TGTGCCAGTAGTGTACAGAGCTCCTATAATTCACCCCTCCACTTT.

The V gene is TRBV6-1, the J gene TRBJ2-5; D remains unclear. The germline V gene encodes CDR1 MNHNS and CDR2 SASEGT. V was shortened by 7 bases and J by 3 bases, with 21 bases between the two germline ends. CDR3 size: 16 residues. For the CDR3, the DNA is TGTGCCAGCAAGAAGAACGGGCTTCTACCGGAAGAGACCCAGTACTTC. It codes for CASKKNGLLPEETQYF.

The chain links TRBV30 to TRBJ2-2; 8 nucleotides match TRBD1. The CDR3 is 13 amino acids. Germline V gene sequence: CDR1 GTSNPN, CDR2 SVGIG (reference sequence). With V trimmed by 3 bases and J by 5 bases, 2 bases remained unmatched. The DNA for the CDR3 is TGTGCCTGGAGGAGACAGGGGACCGGGGAGCTGTTTTTT. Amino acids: CAWRRQGTGELFF.

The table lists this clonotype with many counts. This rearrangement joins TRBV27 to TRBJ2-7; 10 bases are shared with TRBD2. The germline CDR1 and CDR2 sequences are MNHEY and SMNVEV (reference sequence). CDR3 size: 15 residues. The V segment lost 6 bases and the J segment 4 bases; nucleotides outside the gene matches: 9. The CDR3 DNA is TGTGCCAGCAGCTTTTGGACTAGCGGCCCTTACGAGCAGTACTTC. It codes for CASSFWTSGPYEQYF.

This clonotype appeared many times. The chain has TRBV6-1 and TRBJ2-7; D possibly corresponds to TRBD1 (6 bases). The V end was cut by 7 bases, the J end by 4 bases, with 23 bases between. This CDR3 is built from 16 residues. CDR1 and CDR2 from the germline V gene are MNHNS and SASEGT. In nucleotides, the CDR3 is TGTGCCAGCACTCCCCTGACAGGCAGGGGAGATTACGAGCAGTACTTC. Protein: CASTPLTGRGDYEQYF.

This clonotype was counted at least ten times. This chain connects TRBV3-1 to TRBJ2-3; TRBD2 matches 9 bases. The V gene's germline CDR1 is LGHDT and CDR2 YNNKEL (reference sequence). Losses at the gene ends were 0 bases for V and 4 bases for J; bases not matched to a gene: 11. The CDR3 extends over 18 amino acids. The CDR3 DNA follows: TGTGCCAGCAGCCAAGAAATAGCGGGAGCAGAGATCGCAGATACGCAGTATTTT. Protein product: CASSQEIAGAEIADTQYF.

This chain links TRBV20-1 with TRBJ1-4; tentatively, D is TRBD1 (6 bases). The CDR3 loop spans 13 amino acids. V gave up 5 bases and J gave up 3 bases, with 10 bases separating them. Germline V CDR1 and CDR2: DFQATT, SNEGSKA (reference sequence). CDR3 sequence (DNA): TGCAGTGCTCCGGGACATTCTAATGAAAAACTGTTTTTT. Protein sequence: CSAPGHSNEKLFF.

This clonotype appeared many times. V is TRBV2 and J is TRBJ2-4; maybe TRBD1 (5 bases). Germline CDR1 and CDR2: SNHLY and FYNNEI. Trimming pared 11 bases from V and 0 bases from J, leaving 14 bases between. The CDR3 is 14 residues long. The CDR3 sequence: CAGADDLAKNIQYF. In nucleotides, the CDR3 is TGTGCCGGGGCGGATGACCTAGCCAAAAACATTCAGTACTTC.

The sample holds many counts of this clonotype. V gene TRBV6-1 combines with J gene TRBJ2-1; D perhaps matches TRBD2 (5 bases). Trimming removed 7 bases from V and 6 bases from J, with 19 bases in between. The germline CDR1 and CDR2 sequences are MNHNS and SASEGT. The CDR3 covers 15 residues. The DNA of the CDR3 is TGTGCCAGCAAAATGGGTGGGGAGAAGATCAATGAGCAGTTCTTC. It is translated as CASKMGGEKINEQFF.

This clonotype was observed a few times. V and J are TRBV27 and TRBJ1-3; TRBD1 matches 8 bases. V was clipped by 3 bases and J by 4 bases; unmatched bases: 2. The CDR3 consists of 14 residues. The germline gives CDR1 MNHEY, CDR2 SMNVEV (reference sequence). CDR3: CASSFRGRGNTIYF. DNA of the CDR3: TGTGCCAGCAGTTTCAGGGGGCGCGGAAACACCATATATTTT.

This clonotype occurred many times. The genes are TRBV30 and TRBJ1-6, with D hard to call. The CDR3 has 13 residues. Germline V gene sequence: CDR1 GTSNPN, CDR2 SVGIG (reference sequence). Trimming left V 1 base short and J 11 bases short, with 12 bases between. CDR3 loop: CAWSGGHAAPLHF. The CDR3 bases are TGTGCCTGGAGTGGTGGTCACGCCGCACCCCTCCACTTT.

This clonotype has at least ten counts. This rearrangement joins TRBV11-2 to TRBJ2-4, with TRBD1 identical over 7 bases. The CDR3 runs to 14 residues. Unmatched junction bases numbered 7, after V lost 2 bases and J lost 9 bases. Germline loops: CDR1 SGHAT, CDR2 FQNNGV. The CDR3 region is CASSLNRGQVIQYF. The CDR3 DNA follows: TGTGCCAGCAGCTTAAATAGAGGACAGGTCATTCAGTACTTC.

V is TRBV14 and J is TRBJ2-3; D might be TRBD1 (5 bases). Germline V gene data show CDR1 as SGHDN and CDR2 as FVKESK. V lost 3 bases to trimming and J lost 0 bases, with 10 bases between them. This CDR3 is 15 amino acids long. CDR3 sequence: CASSQDDRSTDTQYF. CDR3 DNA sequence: TGTGCCAGCAGCCAGGATGACAGAAGCACAGATACGCAGTATTTT.

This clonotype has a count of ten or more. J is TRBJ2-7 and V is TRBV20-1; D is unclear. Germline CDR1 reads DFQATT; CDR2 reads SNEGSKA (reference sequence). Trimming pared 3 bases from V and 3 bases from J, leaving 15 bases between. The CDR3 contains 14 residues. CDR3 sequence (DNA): TGCAGTGCTAGGGTCCGGACGGCAAACTACGAGCAGTACTTC. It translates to CSARVRTANYEQYF.

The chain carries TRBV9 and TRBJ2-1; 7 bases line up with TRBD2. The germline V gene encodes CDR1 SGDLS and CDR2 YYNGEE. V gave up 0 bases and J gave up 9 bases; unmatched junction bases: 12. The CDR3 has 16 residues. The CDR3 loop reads CASSVAGGWEGIEQFF. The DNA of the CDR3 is TGTGCCAGCAGCGTAGCTGGGGGGTGGGAGGGGATTGAGCAGTTCTTC.

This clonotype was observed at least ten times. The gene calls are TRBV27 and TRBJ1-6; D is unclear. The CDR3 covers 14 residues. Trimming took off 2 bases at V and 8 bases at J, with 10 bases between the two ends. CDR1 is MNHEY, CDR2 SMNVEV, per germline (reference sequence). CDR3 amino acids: CASSLAGEYSPLHF. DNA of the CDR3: TGTGCCAGCAGTTTAGCGGGAGAATATTCACCCCTCCACTTT.

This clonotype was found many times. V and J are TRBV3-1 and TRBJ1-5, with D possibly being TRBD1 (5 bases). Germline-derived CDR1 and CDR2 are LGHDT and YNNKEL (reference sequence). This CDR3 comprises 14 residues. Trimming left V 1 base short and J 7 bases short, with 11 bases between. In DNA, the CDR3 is TGTGCCAGCAGCCAAGTTTTGGGGCGGCAGCCCCAGCATTTT. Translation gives CASSQVLGRQPQHF.